This T cell receptor (beta chain) was profiled in a study of CD8 T cells in ankylosing spondylitis. Findings and caveats of the study: Seven to nine highly homologous variants formed a TCR beta motif that appeared characteristic of ankylosing spondylitis blood.

TCRdb reprocessed the 5' RACE reads with MiXCR, giving one entry per CDR3 protein. The sample has 35,000 to 50,000 distinct CDR3 sequences; approximately 10% are singletons. This clonotype was seen only a few times. As yet, its antigen is unknown. The ends lost 11 bases at V and 7 bases at J; junction bases unmatched: 16. This CDR3 has 15 residues. The TCR was taken from a male donor with ankylosing spondylitis or in good health (not recorded which). Sequenced: blood, either unsorted or a sorted T cell fraction (not recorded which). The chain has TRBV12-3 or TRBV12-4 and TRBJ2-2, with 7 positions matching TRBD2. The CDR3 is CAGQGDAGAGGELFF. The CDR3 coding sequence is TGTGCCGGGCAAGGGGACGCGGGAGCAGGCGGGGAGCTGTTTTTT.